The sequence of this T cell receptor (beta chain) was determined in a study of cytomegalovirus exposure and HLA in healthy donors. 13 Jbeta primers and 60 Vbeta primers were used for the PCR. The protocol was immunoSEQ multiplex PCR, while the TCRdb copy is restricted to in-frame clones and leaves out a portion. The table records over 150,000 clones, roughly 85% of them present only once. The CDR3 length is 16 residues. CDR1 and CDR2 from the germline V gene are MGHRA and YSYEKL. Unmatched junction bases numbered 4, after V lost 3 bases and J lost 4 bases. V usage is TRBV4-1 and J usage is TRBJ2-1; TRBD2 matches 12 bases. The TCR comes from a man aged 40-50 years in good health and CMV-seronegative. The sequencing sample was made of PBMCs. CDR3 sequence: CASSQPLAGGYNEQFF. Here the CDR3 DNA reads TGCGCCAGCAGCCAGCCTCTAGCGGGAGGGTACAATGAGCAGTTCTTC.